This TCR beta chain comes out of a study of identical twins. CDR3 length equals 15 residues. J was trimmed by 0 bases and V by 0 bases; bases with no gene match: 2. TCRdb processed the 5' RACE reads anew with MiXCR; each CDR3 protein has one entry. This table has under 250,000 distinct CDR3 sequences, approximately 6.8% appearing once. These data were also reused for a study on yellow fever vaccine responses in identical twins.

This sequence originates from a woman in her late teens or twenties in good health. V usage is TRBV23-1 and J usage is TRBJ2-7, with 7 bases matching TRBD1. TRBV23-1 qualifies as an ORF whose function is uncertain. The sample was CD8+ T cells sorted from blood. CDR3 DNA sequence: TGCGCCAGCAGTCAATCGACAGGGAGCTCCTACGAGCAGTACTTC. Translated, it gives CASSQSTGSSYEQYF.